Listed below are T cell receptor beta chains from one sample, sequenced in a study of T cells of healthy individuals. In TCRdb, the 5' RACE reads were re-called with MiXCR into one record per CDR3 protein. This sample has about 57,000 distinct CDR3 sequences, with around 15% found just once. The receptors were sampled from a human donor in good health. Each CDR3 is given with its conserved first and last residue. D genes are given only for firm matches. A row's size may be missing; if present it is once, few, many or a size class.

TRBJ2-7 | 14 | TRBV9 | few | TRBD2 | TGTGCCAGCAGCGTAGGGGGGGGGACCTACGAGCAGTACTTC | CASSVGGGTYEQYF
TRBJ1-5 | 14 | TRBV20-1 | NA | NA | TGCAGTGCCCCGGTGGGCGGGGTAGGCCAGCCCCAGCATTTT | CSAPVGGVGQPQHF
TRBJ1-5 | 17 | TRBV4-1 | NA | TRBD1 | TGCGCCAGCAGCCAAGGGACAGGAGATCCCGGCAATCAGCCCCAGCATTTT | CASSQGTGDPGNQPQHF
TRBJ2-3 | 15 | TRBV10-3 | many | TRBD1 | TGTGCCATCAGTGACCGGGACAGGGGACCAGATACGCAGTATTTT | CAISDRDRGPDTQYF
TRBJ2-2 | 14 | TRBV7-2 | NA | TRBD1 | TGTGCCAGCAGCCGGACAGGGGCCACCGGGGAGCTGTTTTTT | CASSRTGATGELFF
TRBJ1-1 | 13 | TRBV28 | many | NA | TGTGCCAGCAGTATGCGACGGTACACTGAAGCTTTCTTT | CASSMRRYTEAFF
TRBJ2-7 | 13 | TRBV3-1 | NA | TRBD1 | TGTGCCAGCAGCATCGAGGGGGCCCACGAGCAGTACTTC | CASSIEGAHEQYF
TRBJ1-1 | 15 | TRBV4-1 | NA | NA | TGCGCCAGCAGCCAGGTGGACAGACGGAACACTGAAGCTTTCTTT | CASSQVDRRNTEAFF
TRBJ1-1 | 15 | TRBV3-1 | many | TRBD1 | TGTGCCAGCACTACCAAGAGAGGGGGCCGGGCTGAAGCTTTCTTT | CASTTKRGGRAEAFF
TRBJ2-2 | 15 | TRBV21-1 | few | NA | TGTGCCAGCAGCAAAGCCCGGCTACCTCCGAGGGAGCTGTTTTTT | CASSKARLPPRELFF
TRBJ1-4 | 12 | TRBV29-1 | many | NA | TGCAGCGTTGCCAGGGGCAATGAAAAACTGTTTTTT | CSVARGNEKLFF
TRBJ2-7 | 14 | TRBV7-7 | many | NA | TGTGCTAGCAGCCCCACCATAAGCTCCTACGAGCAGTACTTC | CASSPTISSYEQYF
TRBJ1-1 | 15 | TRBV5-1 | many | NA | TGCGCCAGCAGCTTATTAGTCGCAAAGGGGGGGGAAGCTTTCTTT | CASSLLVAKGGEAFF
TRBJ2-3 | 14 | TRBV7-2 | many | NA | TGTGCCAGCAGCTCACTTGGTAACACAGATACGCAGTATTTT | CASSSLGNTDTQYF
TRBJ1-6 | 13 | TRBV12-3/TRBV12-4 | NA | NA | TGTGCCAGCAGTTGGGGGGGTCCTTCACCCCTCCACTTT | CASSWGGPSPLHF
TRBJ1-1 | 13 | TRBV7-9 | many | NA | TGTGCCAGCAGCTTAGAGGGGAACACTGAAGCTTTCTTT | CASSLEGNTEAFF
TRBJ1-4 | 16 | TRBV7-9 | many | TRBD1 | TGTGCCAGCACCTCGTCCCGGGACAGGGTCGCGGAAAAACTGTTTTTT | CASTSSRDRVAEKLFF
TRBJ2-3 | 17 | TRBV6-6 | NA | TRBD2 | TGTGCCAGCCGTTCGAAGGGTGGGAGGGGTAGCACAGATACGCAGTATTTT | CASRSKGGRGSTDTQYF
TRBJ2-7 | 15 | TRBV12-1 | NA | NA | TGTGCCAGTAGTCTCCGGACAGGGAGGCCGGACGAGCAGTACTTC | CASSLRTGRPDEQYF
TRBJ2-2 | 16 | TRBV2 | few | TRBD2 | TGTGCCAGCACCCCTGAGCTAGCGGAGGACACCGGGGAGCTGTTTTTT | CASTPELAEDTGELFF
TRBJ2-7 | 14 | TRBV3-1 | many | NA | TGTGCCAGCAGCCAAGTGGGGGGGCCCTACGAGCAGTACTTC | CASSQVGGPYEQYF
TRBJ1-1 | 14 | TRBV7-6 | NA | TRBD1 | TGTGCCAGCAGCGCCCCCGGACAGGGTACTGAAGCTTTCTTT | CASSAPGQGTEAFF
TRBJ2-1 | 15 | TRBV6-5 | many | TRBD2 | TGTGCCAGCAGTCCCGTAGCGGGAGGCAACAATGAGCAGTTCTTC | CASSPVAGGNNEQFF
TRBJ1-5 | 14 | TRBV2 | NA | NA | TGTGCCAGCAGTTCCTCAGGGGACAATCAGCCCCAGCATTTT | CASSSSGDNQPQHF
TRBJ2-6 | 15 | TRBV9 | few | NA | TGTGCCAGCAGCGTAGGAGACTCTGGGGCCAACGTCCTGACTTTC | CASSVGDSGANVLTF
TRBJ1-2 | 12 | TRBV5-5 | few | NA | TGTGCCAGCAGCTTGTCGACCCGGGGCTACACCTTC | CASSLSTRGYTF
TRBJ1-5 | 12 | TRBV10-2 | NA | NA | TGCGCCAGCACGGAAGGGAATCAGCCCCAGCATTTT | CASTEGNQPQHF
TRBJ2-1 | 16 | TRBV12-3/TRBV12-4 | NA | NA | TGTGCCAGCAGCCCCCTTCAGTTCACAGAGTACAATGAGCAGTTCTTC | CASSPLQFTEYNEQFF